These T cell receptor beta chains were read from a single sample in a study of Ad26.COV2.S vaccination and SARS-CoV-2 variants. Profiling relied on immunoSEQ multiplex PCR, and the TCRdb table lists in-frame clones only, not all of them. The table lists about 430,000 clones, about 93% of them singletons. Here the sequenced sample was peripheral blood, taken in a trial of Ad26.COV2.S vaccine versus placebo. The receptors were sampled from a person aged 18-65 years who received the Ad26.COV2.S COVID-19 vaccine or a placebo. CDR3s include the opening cysteine and the closing phenylalanine or tryptophan.

v_gene	j_gene	CDR3aa
TRBV10-2	TRBJ2-3	CASSESKIDTDTQYF
TRBV7-9	TRBJ2-7	CASSLDGSPSYEQYF
TRBV11-3	TRBJ2-7	CASSPRDRDYEQYF
TRBV5-6	TRBJ1-5	CASSLATGNQPQHF
TRBV6-5	TRBJ2-1	CASSSLPGEQFF
TRBV4-3	TRBJ2-3	CASSQDGTGTDTQYF
TRBV9	TRBJ2-2	CASSVVLAGAPGELFF
TRBV6-6	TRBJ1-1	CASAGSDGKGPEAFF
TRBV30	TRBJ1-2	CAWSVRPGYGYTF
TRBV4-1	TRBJ2-5	CASSQIAGGQETQYF
TRBV4-3	TRBJ2-3	CASSQDLGAEDTQYF
TRBV4-2	TRBJ2-7	CASSLIDRDWSSREQYF
TRBV19	TRBJ2-3	CASSIRDTQYF
TRBV7-2	TRBJ1-6	CASSLAGTGGSYNSPLHF
TRBV4-3	TRBJ1-4	CASSQESTGAWEKLFF
TRBV5-1	TRBJ2-1	CASSERLAGTLNEQFF
TRBV27	TRBJ2-4	CASSLAGGGNIQYF
TRBV7-9	TRBJ1-4	CATRLATNEKLFF
TRBV28	TRBJ1-5	CASSADSNQPQHF
TRBV2	TRBJ1-3	CANTGTGRDTIYF
TRBV4-1	TRBJ2-7	CASSHRHPSYEQYF
TRBV6-5	TRBJ1-1	CASSYSQGAGAEAFF
TRBV4-1	TRBJ2-7	CASSPQDRNSYEQYF
TRBV30	TRBJ1-5	CAWSVKGTWPQHF
TRBV25-1	TRBJ2-2	CASSLPGLAGGGELFF
TRBV14	TRBJ2-1	CASSQAYGERGTGEQFF
TRBV12-3/TRBV12-4	TRBJ1-2	CASSSNYGYTF
TRBV18	TRBJ1-5	CASSQRSDQPQHF
TRBV10-2	TRBJ2-7	CASIGGESNEQYF
TRBV27	TRBJ1-1	CASSKGQGKSEAFF
TRBV12-3/TRBV12-4	TRBJ2-2	CASRPGNIGELFF
TRBV7-6	TRBJ2-2	CASSSHRGTNTGELFF
TRBV7-2	TRBJ2-7	CASGKEGYLREEQYF
TRBV7-2	TRBJ2-5	CASSSPIGRARETQYF
TRBV27	TRBJ1-2	CASSFASNYGYTF
TRBV7-2	TRBJ1-2	CASSLAHWVTTIYGYTF
TRBV27	TRBJ2-1	CASSLSVLGRDNEQFF
TRBV30	TRBJ1-3	CAWSGGGNTIYF
TRBV30	TRBJ2-7	CACRLAGRDSYEQYF
TRBV4-2	TRBJ2-2	CASSQVGGAGELFF
TRBV7-9	TRBJ2-7	CASSPRDYEQYF
TRBV5-5	TRBJ2-7	CASSPLTGDEQYF
TRBV6-5	TRBJ1-3	CASSYSDRSGNTIYF
TRBV19	TRBJ1-1	CASSPNSPEEAFF
TRBV5-6	TRBJ2-5	CASSLAAGGETQYF
TRBV24-1	TRBJ1-2	CATSDIGTRAGYTF
TRBV19	TRBJ2-3	CASSIGFRGSTDTQYF
TRBV27	TRBJ1-1	CASSLFRGTEAFF
TRBV7-8	TRBJ2-5	CASSLIQETQYF
TRBV4-1	TRBJ2-7	CASSQEGDRAYSYEQYF
TRBV28	TRBJ2-1	CASSSGTTTLSSYNEQFF
TRBV20-1	TRBJ2-1	CSASIAGGFHGEQFF
TRBV2	TRBJ1-2	CASSQQGADYGYTF
TRBV5-6	TRBJ2-3	CASSLGPRGPYTQYF
TRBV6-2/TRBV6-3	TRBJ1-1	CASSYGRQSTEAFF
TRBV19	TRBJ2-1	CASSDAPNRQFF